The 25 T cell receptor beta chains below come from one sample, sequenced in a study of CD8+CD57+ T cells in acquired aplastic anemia. Patients included in sequencing had previously demonstrated CD8+CD57+ cell expansion by flow cytometry. Using genomic DNA as the template, TCR beta VDJ and CDR3 profiling was carried out. TCRdb processed the reads anew with MiXCR; each CDR3 protein has one entry. The repertoire holds 250,000 or so distinct CDR3 sequences, around 46% seen once, with over 7.5% in the top ten. The sequencing input was sorted CD4+, CD8+, or CD8+CD57+ T cells (not recorded which) from PBMCs. Source of these receptors: a human donor with aplastic anemia.

V and J are TRBV29-1 and TRBJ2-7; 8 nucleotides match TRBD1. The CDR3 consists of 13 residues. Germline values: CDR1 SQVTM, CDR2 ANQGSEA. Trimming took 3 bases from V and 6 from J; bases not matched to a gene: 7. CDR3 sequence: CSVETGTGFEQYF. The CDR3 DNA is TGCAGCGTTGAGACCGGGACAGGCTTCGAGCAGTACTTC.

This clonotype occurred many times. The V gene is TRBV19, the J gene TRBJ1-4; maybe TRBD1 (6 bases). This CDR3 has 15 residues. Per germline, CDR1 LNHDA and CDR2 SQIVND (reference sequence). V was shortened by 5 bases and J by 11 bases, with 21 bases between the two germline ends. The CDR3 region is CASSPPGTPQEKLFF. CDR3 bases: TGTGCCAGTAGTCCACCCGGGACACCTCAAGAGAAACTGTTTTTT.

This clonotype was detected ten times or more. Relative to the germline gene, one junction end is altered; a read error may explain this. V is TRBV10-3 and J is TRBJ2-1; possible D gene TRBD1, 6 bases. This CDR3 has 16 amino acids. CDR1 ENHRY and CDR2 SYGVKD come from the germline V gene. Written as DNA, the CDR3 is TGTGCCATCAGTGAGTCGACCCTAGGACAGTACAATGAGCAGCTCTTC. Translated: CAISESTLGQYNEQLF.

This sequence joins TRBV7-9 and TRBJ2-1; TRBD2 aligns across 12 bases. This CDR3 region has 13 residues. The germline CDR1 and CDR2 sequences are SEHNR and FQNEAQ (reference sequence). After removal of 4 bases from V and 9 bases from J, the junction contained 1 base not matched to a gene. For the CDR3, the DNA is TGTGCCAGCAGCTCGGGACTAGCGGGTGAGCAGTTCTTC. Its protein product is CASSSGLAGEQFF.

This sequence joins TRBV20-1 and TRBJ2-7, with D perhaps TRBD1 or TRBD2 (5 bases each). Germline V CDR1 and CDR2: DFQATT, SNEGSKA (reference sequence). The V end was cut by 6 bases, the J end by 3 bases, with 15 bases between. CDR3 size: 13 residues. The chain's CDR3 is CSALTLGGYEQYF. In nucleotides, the CDR3 is TGCAGTGCCCTAACTCTTGGGGGCTACGAGCAGTACTTC.

This clonotype was observed many times. V and J are TRBV6-4 and TRBJ2-1, with TRBD2 as a possible D gene (5 bases). Looked up from germline, CDR1 is MRHNA and CDR2 is SNTAGT. This CDR3 spans 13 amino acids. V dropped 4 bases and J dropped 9 bases, with 13 bases sitting between them. The CDR3 DNA reads TGTGCCAGCAGTGCCAGGTCCGAGGGTGAGCAGTTCTTC. Protein sequence: CASSARSEGEQFF.

In this sample, this clonotype turned up a few times. The rearrangement uses TRBV7-3 and TRBJ2-1, with D possibly called TRBD1 or TRBD2 (5 bases each). Germline lookup yields CDR1 SGHTA and CDR2 FQGTGA. Trimming shortened V by 2 bases and J by 8 bases, and 13 bases separated the two germline ends. The CDR3 totals 14 residues. The CDR3, as DNA: TGTGCCAGCAGCTTAGGGACCGCCCGTGATGAGCAGTTCTTC. Its translation is CASSLGTARDEQFF.

The V and J genes are TRBV2 and TRBJ1-3; TRBD1 might be the D (6 bases). CDR3 length: 13 residues. Germline V gene lookup returns CDR1 SNHLY and CDR2 FYNNEI. The V and J ends lost 4 bases and 4 bases respectively, with 8 bases between them. The CDR3 sequence is CASSGGQGNTIYF. In DNA, the CDR3 is TGTGCCAGCAGTGGCGGACAGGGAAACACCATATATTTT. Looking up the rest from reference TRBV2 and TRBJ1-3 gives the full variable domain: EPEVTQTPSHQVTQMGQEVILRCVPISNHLYFYWYRQILGQKVEFLVSFYNNEISEKSEIFDDQFSVERPDGSNFTLKIRSTKLEDSAMYFCASSGGQGNTIYFGEGSWLTVV.

About this clonotype: Since the CDR3 does not end with the conserved phenylalanine or tryptophan, this likely comes from a read error. The rearrangement uses TRBV27 and TRBJ1-1; no reliable D call. The germline gives CDR1 MNHEY, CDR2 SMNVEV (reference sequence). The V end was cut by 7 bases, the J end by 4 bases, with 19 bases between. The CDR3 spans 15 residues. The CDR3 is CASTPGLAVATEAFS. The CDR3, as DNA: TGTGCCAGCACCCCTGGGCTGGCGGTGGCCACTGAAGCTTTCTCT.

The gene calls are TRBV2 and TRBJ1-5; the D gene is possibly TRBD1 (5 bases). The length of the CDR3 is 16 residues. From germline, CDR1 is SNHLY and CDR2 FYNNEI. V lost 2 bases, J lost 1 base, and 12 bases lay in between. The CDR3 loop reads CASSEHGGSSNQPQHF. CDR3 in DNA: TGTGCCAGCAGTGAACATGGGGGTTCGAGCAATCAGCCCCAGCATTTT.

Worth noting for this clonotype: A junction end diverges from the germline sequence, so it may reflect a read error. The rearrangement uses TRBV6-7 and TRBJ2-5; a weak D match, TRBD1 (5 bases). TRBV6-7 is annotated as an ORF whose role is uncertain. CDR3 length: 9 residues. The CDR3 reads CASSYAGHW. The CDR3 DNA is TGTGCCAGCAGTTACGCAGGACACTGG.

DNA of the CDR3: TGCAGCGTTGGGTTGGGGACGAGCACCGGGGAGCTGTTTTTT. This codes for CSVGLGTSTGELFF. The chain is built from TRBV29-1 and TRBJ2-2; D is possibly TRBD1 or TRBD2 (5 bases each). CDR1 is SQVTM, CDR2 ANQGSEA, per germline. Trimming stripped 4 bases from V and 4 bases from J, with 13 bases between. The CDR3 runs 14 residues.

The table lists this clonotype with many counts. J is TRBJ2-7 and V is TRBV11-2; unclear D gene. Trimming removed 5 bases from V and 5 bases from J, with 19 bases in between. The germline V gene encodes CDR1 SGHAT and CDR2 FQNNGV. This CDR3 is 15 amino acids long. The CDR3 DNA is TGTGCCAGCAGCCTCTGGGCCAGCGCGGAGCACGAGCAGTACTTC. Translating gives CASSLWASAEHEQYF.

V gene TRBV19 combines with J gene TRBJ2-7; 12 bases map to TRBD2. The V and J ends lost 8 bases and 0 bases, in that order; junction bases with no gene match: 2. The germline CDR1 and CDR2 sequences are LNHDA and SQIVND (reference sequence). This CDR3 is 14 amino acids long. CDR3 amino acids: CASPTSGSSYEQYV. CDR3 coding DNA: TGTGCCAGTCCGACTAGCGGGAGCTCCTACGAGCAGTACGTC.

This clonotype has more than one count but fewer than ten. A clone one base away is much larger, so this may be a read error. The chain joins TRBV2 to TRBJ1-1; the D gene is possibly TRBD1 (5 bases). The length of the CDR3 is 13 residues. The germline V gene encodes CDR1 SNHLY and CDR2 FYNNEI. The CDR3 sequence: CASLGRPNTGAFF. The CDR3 region has the DNA TGTGCCAGCTTGGGACGGCCGAACACTGGAGCTTTCTTT.

This clonotype was seen many times. The chain recombines TRBV7-2 with TRBJ2-5, with D perhaps matching TRBD1 (6 bases). Trimming took off 2 bases at V and 7 bases at J, with 20 bases between the two ends. Germline V gives CDR1 SGHTA, CDR2 FQGNSA. The CDR3 spans 16 residues. CDR3 bases: TGTGCCAGCAGCTTAAACAGGGCCCCAACCACAGGGACCCAGTACTTC. It encodes CASSLNRAPTTGTQYF.

The V call is TRBV15, the J call TRBJ2-7; D is tentatively TRBD1 or TRBD2 (6 bases each). The CDR3 has 15 amino acids. Per the germline V gene, CDR1 is LNHNV and CDR2 is YYDKDF (reference sequence). The ends were cut back, 0 bases at V and 3 bases at J, with 12 bases in the middle. The CDR3 bases are TGTGCCACCAGCAGAGAAGGGGGGCCTTACTACGAGCAGTACGTC. It translates to CATSREGGPYYEQYV.

This clonotype was seen repeatedly, ten times or more. The rearrangement links TRBV9 to TRBJ1-5, with D unresolved. V shed 3 bases and J shed 0 bases, with 7 bases lying between them. From germline, CDR1 is SGDLS and CDR2 YYNGEE. This CDR3 spans 14 amino acids. The CDR3 coding sequence is TGTGCCAGCAGCGCACAAGCTAGCAATCAGCCCCAGCATTTT. Its protein is CASSAQASNQPQHF. Supplemented by reference TRBV9 and TRBJ1-5, the full variable domain reads DSGVTQTPKHLITATGQRVTLRCSPRSGDLSVYWYQQSLDQGLQFLIQYYNGEERAKGNILERFSAQQFPDLHSELNLSSLELGDSALYFCASSAQASNQPQHFGDGTRLSIL.

The chain is built from TRBV19 and TRBJ2-3, with TRBD1 identical over 8 bases. The V segment lost 10 bases and the J segment 2 bases; nucleotides outside the gene matches: 11. There are 15 residues in the CDR3. Germline CDR1 LNHDA, CDR2 SQIVND (reference sequence). The CDR3 region has the DNA TGTGCCACCCATAACAGACAGGGGCTCACAGATACGCAGTATTTT. It encodes CATHNRQGLTDTQYF.

The sample holds many counts of this clonotype. The chain recombines TRBV4-3 with TRBJ2-7, with D possibly being TRBD2 (6 bases). CDR3 length: 14 residues. With 0 bases removed from V and 3 bases from J, the gap between germline ends came to 9 bases. Germline assignment: CDR1 LGHNA and CDR2 YSLEER. CDR3 residues: CASSQDVGLYEQYF. The CDR3 DNA is TGCGCCAGCAGCCAAGATGTGGGACTCTACGAGCAGTACTTC.

Only one count was recorded for this clonotype. The chain links TRBV5-8 to TRBJ2-1; maybe TRBD2 (5 bases). The CDR3 totals 13 residues. Trimming left V 1 base short and J 9 bases short, with 11 bases between. The germline V gene encodes CDR1 SGHTS and CDR2 YDEGEE. The CDR3: CASSLWENTEQFF. In nucleotides, the CDR3 is TGTGCCAGCAGCTTGTGGGAGAACACTGAGCAGTTCTTC.

This clonotype was seen at least ten times. The chain recombines TRBV11-1 with TRBJ1-1; 7 nucleotides align to TRBD1. The CDR3 totals 15 residues. Trimming cost V 3 bases and J 0 bases; bases outside gene matches: 4. The V gene's germline CDR1 is SGHAT and CDR2 FQDESV (reference sequence). The CDR3 region is CASSFLTGMNTEAFF. CDR3 bases: TGTGCCAGCAGCTTCCTGACAGGGATGAACACTGAAGCTTTCTTT.

The sample holds many counts of this clonotype. V gene TRBV6-2 or TRBV6-3 combines with J gene TRBJ1-1; no definite D call. The V end lost 2 bases, the J end lost 3 bases, and 13 bases lay between the germline ends. The CDR3 length is 15 residues. In germline, CDR1 is MNHEY, CDR2 SVGEGT. The CDR3: CASSYGGKGYTEAFF. The DNA for the CDR3 is TGTGCCAGCAGTTACGGAGGGAAAGGGTACACTGAAGCTTTCTTT.

This clonotype was seen a few times. One base away lies a much larger clone, so this may be a sequencing read error. The J gene is TRBJ1-1, the V gene TRBV7-2; weak D call: TRBD1 (5 bases). The length of the CDR3 is 14 residues. Germline assignment: CDR1 SGHTA and CDR2 FQGNSA. V was shortened by 2 bases and J by 7 bases, with 14 bases between the two germline ends. In nucleotides, the CDR3 is TGTGCCAGCAGCTTATGGGACGGGTTCTTTGAAGCTTTCTTT. It is translated as CASSLWDGFFEAFF.

A single count supports this clonotype. This chain links TRBV19 with TRBJ2-5; D perhaps matches TRBD2 (6 bases). Germline lookup yields CDR1 LNHDA and CDR2 SQIVND (reference sequence). The V and J ends lost 8 bases and 5 bases respectively, with 21 bases between them. This CDR3 has 15 amino acids. The CDR3 loop is CASLILQGGGETQYF. Here the CDR3 DNA reads TGTGCCAGTTTGATTCTGCAGGGAGGTGGCGAGACCCAGTACTTC.